These 3 T cell receptor beta chains were all obtained from the same sample, sequenced in a study of cytomegalovirus exposure and HLA in healthy donors. Vbeta (60) and Jbeta (13) primers were used in the PCR. Clones were sequenced by immunoSEQ multiplex PCR, and TCRdb holds only the in-frame ones, with some missing. The table lists 150,000 to 200,000 clones, roughly 8.7% of them singletons, with approximately 1.5% in the top ten. The specimen sequenced was PBMCs. The origin of the receptors is a woman aged 30 to 39 in good health and CMV-seropositive.

The chain joins TRBV27 to TRBJ1-5; the match to TRBD1 covers 7 bases. Germline trimming cut 6 bases from V and 7 bases from J; bases unmatched to any gene: 9. Germline assignment: CDR1 MNHEY and CDR2 SMNVEV (reference sequence). This CDR3 is 14 amino acids long. CDR3 sequence (DNA): TGTGCCAGCAGCCCTGACAGGGCGGGACAGCCCCAGCATTTT. It is translated as CASSPDRAGQPQHF.

This clone was picked up a small number of times. The chain employs TRBV11-3 and TRBJ2-7; D possibly corresponds to TRBD1 (6 bases). Germline-derived CDR1 and CDR2 are SGHNT and YENEEA. The CDR3 consists of 13 residues. Trimming shortened V by 5 bases and J by 3 bases, and 11 bases separated the two germline ends. CDR3 region: CASSHGQFYEQYF. CDR3 nucleotides: TGTGCCAGCAGCCATGGACAGTTCTACGAGCAGTACTTC.

This clone turned up a few times. J is TRBJ2-5 and V is TRBV7-2, with 7 bases fitting TRBD2. J lost 1 base, V lost 0 bases, and 17 bases had no gene match. The CDR3 has 20 residues. Germline V gene lookup returns CDR1 SGHTA and CDR2 FQGNSA. CDR3 in DNA: TGTGCCAGCAGCTTAGCCTCTGTGAGCGGTGGGGGAGGGCCCCAAGAGACCCAGTACTTC. Its translation is CASSLASVSGGGGPQETQYF.